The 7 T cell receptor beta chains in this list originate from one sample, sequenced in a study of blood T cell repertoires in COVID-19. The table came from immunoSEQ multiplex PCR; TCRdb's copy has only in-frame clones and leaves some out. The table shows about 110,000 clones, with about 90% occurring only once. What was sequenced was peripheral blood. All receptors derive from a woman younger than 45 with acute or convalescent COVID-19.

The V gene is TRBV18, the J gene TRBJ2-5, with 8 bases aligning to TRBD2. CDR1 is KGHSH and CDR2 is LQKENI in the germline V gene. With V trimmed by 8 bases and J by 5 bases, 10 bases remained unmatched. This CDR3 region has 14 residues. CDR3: CASRGGRREETQYF. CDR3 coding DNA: TGTGCCAGCCGAGGCGGGAGGCGCGAGGAGACCCAGTACTTC.

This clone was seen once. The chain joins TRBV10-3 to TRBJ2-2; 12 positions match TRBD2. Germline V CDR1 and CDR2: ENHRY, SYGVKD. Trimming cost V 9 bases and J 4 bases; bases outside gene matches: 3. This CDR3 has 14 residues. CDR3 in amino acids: CAMGTSGFTGELFF. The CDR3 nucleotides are TGTGCCATGGGGACTAGCGGGTTCACCGGGGAGCTGTTTTTT.

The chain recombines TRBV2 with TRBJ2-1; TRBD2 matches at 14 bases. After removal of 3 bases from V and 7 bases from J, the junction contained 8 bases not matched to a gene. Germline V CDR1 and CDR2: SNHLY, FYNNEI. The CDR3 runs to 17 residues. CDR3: CASSEDSGTSGRNEQFF. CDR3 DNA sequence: TGTGCCAGCAGTGAGGACTCCGGGACTAGCGGGAGAAATGAGCAGTTCTTC.

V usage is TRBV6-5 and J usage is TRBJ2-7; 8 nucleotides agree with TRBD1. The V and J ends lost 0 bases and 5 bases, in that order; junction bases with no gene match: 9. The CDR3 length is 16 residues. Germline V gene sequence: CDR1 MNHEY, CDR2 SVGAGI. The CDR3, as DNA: TGTGCCAGCAGTTACTCGATTCTTCCAGGGGGCAACGAGCAGTACTTC. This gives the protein CASSYSILPGGNEQYF.

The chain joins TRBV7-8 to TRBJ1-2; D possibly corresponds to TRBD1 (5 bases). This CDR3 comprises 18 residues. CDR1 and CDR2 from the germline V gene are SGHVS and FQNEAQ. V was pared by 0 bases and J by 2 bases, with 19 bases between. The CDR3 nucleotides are TGTGCCAGCAGCTTAGCGCCAGGTCAGGGTGACTGGAACTATGGCTACACCTTC. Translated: CASSLAPGQGDWNYGYTF.

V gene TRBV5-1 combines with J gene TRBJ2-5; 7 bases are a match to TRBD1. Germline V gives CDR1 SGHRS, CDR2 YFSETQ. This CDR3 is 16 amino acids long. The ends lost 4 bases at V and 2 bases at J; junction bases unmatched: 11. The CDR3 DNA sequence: TGCGCCAGCAGCCAGCCTCGACAGGGTAAACAAGAGACCCAGTACTTC. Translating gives CASSQPRQGKQETQYF.

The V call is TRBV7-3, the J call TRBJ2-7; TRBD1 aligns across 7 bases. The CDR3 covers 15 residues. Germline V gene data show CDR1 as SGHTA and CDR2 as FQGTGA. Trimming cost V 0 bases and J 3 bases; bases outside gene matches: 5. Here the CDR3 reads CASSLTGTENYEQYF. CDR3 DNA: TGTGCCAGCAGCTTAACCGGGACAGAAAACTACGAGCAGTACTTC.